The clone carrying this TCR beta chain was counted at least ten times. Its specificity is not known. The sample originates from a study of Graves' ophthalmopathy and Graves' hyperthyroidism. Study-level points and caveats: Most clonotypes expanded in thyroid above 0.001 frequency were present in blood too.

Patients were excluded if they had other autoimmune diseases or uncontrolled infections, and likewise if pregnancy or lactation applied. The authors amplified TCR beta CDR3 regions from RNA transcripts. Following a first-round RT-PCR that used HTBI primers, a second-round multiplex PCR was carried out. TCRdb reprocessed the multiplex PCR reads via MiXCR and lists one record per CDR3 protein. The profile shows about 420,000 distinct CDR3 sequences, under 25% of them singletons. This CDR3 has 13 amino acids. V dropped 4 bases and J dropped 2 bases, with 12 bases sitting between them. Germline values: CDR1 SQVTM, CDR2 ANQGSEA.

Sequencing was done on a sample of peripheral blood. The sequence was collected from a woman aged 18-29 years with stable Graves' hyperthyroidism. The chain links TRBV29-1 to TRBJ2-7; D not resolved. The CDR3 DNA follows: TGCAGCGTTGGCAGTTCTGGACCCTACGAGCAGTACTTC. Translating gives CSVGSSGPYEQYF.